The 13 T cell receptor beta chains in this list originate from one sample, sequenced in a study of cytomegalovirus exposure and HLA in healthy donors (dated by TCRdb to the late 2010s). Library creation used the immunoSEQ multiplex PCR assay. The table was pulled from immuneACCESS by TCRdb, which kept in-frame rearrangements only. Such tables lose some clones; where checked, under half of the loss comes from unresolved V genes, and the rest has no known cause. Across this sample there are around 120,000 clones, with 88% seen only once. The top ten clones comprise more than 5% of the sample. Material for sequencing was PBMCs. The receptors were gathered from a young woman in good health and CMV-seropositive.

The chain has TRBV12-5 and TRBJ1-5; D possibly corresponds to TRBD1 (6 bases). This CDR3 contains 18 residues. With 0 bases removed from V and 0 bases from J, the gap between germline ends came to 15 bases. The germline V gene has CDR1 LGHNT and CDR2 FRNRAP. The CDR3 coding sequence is TGTGCTAGTGGTTTGGTAAACAGGGCGATCTATAGCAATCAGCCCCAGCATTTT. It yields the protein CASGLVNRAIYSNQPQHF.

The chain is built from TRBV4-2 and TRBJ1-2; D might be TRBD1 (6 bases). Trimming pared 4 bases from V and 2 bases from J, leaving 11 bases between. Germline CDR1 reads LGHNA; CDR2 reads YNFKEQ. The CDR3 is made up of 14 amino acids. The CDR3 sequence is CASSPEGGNYGYTF. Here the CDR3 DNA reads TGTGCCAGCAGCCCGGAAGGGGGAAACTATGGCTACACCTTC.

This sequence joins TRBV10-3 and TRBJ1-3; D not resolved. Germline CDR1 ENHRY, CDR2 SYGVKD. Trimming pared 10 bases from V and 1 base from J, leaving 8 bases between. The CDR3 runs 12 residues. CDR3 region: CATSGSGNTIYF. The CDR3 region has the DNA TGTGCCACTTCGGGGTCTGGAAACACCATATATTTT.

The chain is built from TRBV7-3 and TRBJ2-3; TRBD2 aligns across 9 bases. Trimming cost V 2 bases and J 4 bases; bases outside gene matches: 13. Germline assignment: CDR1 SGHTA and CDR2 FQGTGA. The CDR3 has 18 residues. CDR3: CASSLVASGKGMADTQYF. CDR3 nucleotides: TGTGCCAGCAGCTTAGTCGCTAGCGGGAAAGGTATGGCAGATACGCAGTATTTT.

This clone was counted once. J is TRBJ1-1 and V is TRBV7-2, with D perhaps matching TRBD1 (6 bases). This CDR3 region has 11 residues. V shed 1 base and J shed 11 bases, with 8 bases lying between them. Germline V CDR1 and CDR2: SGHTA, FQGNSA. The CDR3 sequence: CASSLGQGAFF. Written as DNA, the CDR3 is TGTGCCAGCAGCTTAGGGCAGGGGGCTTTCTTT.

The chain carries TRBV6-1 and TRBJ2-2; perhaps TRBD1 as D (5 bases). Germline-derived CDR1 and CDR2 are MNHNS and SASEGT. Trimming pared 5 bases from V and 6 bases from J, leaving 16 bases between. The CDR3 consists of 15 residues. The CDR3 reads CASSPGMGRAGELFF. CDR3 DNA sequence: TGTGCCAGCAGTCCAGGGATGGGGCGCGCCGGGGAGCTGTTTTTT.

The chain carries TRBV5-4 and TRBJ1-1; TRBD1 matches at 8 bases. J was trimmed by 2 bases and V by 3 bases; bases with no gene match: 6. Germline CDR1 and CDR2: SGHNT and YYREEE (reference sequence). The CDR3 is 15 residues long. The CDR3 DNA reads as TGTGCCAGCAGCTCTGACAGGGGTCCCAACACTGAAGCTTTCTTT. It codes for CASSSDRGPNTEAFF.

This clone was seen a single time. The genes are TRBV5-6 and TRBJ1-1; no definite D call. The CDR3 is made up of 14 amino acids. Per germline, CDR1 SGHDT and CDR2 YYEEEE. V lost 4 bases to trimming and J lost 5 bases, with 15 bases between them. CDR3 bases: TGTGCCAGCAGCGAGGAGATGCAGAGTACTGAAGCTTTCTTT. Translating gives CASSEEMQSTEAFF.

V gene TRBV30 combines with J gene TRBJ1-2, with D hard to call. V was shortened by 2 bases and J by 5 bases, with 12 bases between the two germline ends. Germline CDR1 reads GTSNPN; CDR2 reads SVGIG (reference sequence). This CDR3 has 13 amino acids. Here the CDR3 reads CAWSLEPGYGYTF. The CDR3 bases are TGTGCCTGGAGTTTAGAGCCGGGATATGGCTACACCTTC.

The chain's CDR3 is CASSRDREGGNEQFF. The CDR3 DNA reads as TGTGCCAGCAGTCGGGACAGGGAGGGGGGCAATGAGCAGTTCTTC. V gene TRBV2 combines with J gene TRBJ2-1; 9 bases map to TRBD1. Germline CDR1 reads SNHLY; CDR2 reads FYNNEI. The V segment lost 5 bases and the J segment 6 bases; nucleotides outside the gene matches: 8. The CDR3 totals 15 residues.

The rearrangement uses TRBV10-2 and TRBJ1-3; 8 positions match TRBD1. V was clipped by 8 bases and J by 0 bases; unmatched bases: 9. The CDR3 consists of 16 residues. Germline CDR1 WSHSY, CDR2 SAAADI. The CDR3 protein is CASSSGQVISGNTIYF. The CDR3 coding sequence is TGCGCCAGCTCCTCGGGACAGGTGATCTCTGGAAACACCATATATTTT.

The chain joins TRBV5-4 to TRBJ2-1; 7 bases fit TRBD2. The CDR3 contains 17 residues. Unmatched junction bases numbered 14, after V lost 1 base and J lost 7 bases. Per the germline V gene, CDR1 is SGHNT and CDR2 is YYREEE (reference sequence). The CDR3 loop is CASSLQWGGTAGNEQFF. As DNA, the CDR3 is TGTGCCAGCAGCTTGCAATGGGGGGGGACCGCTGGGAATGAGCAGTTCTTC.

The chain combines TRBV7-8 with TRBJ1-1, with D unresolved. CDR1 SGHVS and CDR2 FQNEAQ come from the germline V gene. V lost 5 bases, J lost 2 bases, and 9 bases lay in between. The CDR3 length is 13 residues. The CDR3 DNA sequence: TGTGCCAGCAGCCCCTTCTTAAACACTGAAGCTTTCTTT. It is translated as CASSPFLNTEAFF.